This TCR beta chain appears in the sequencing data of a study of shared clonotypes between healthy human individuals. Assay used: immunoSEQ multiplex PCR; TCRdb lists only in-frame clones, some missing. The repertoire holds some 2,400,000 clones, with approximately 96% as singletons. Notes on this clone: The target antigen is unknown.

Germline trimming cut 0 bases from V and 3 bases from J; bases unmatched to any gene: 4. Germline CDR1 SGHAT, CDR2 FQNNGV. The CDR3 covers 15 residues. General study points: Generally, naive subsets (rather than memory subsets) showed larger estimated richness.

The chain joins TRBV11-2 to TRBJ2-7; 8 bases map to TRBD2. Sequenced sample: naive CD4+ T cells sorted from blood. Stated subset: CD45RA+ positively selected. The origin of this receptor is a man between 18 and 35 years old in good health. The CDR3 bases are TGTGCCAGCAGCTTAGAGTTAGCGGGATTCTACGAGCAGTACTTC. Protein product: CASSLELAGFYEQYF.